The 30 T cell receptor beta chains below were found in one sample sequenced in a study of neurological immune-mediated disorders (dated 2019 in TCRdb). Library preparation used 5' RACE. TCRdb records Illumina HiSeq 2500 as the sequencer. TCRdb reworked the public reads: Q25 trimming with fastp, MiXCR clone assembly, productive beta chains retained. Every CDR3 protein is listed once, alongside the most common genes and DNA of its rows. Within this sample are 30,000 to 45,000 distinct CDR3 sequences, with approximately 10% of them counted one time only. The ten largest make up 3% to 4.5% of the sample. Material for sequencing was CD4+ T cells from blood. The receptors come from a woman in her 30s with HTLV-1-associated myelopathy (HAM/TSP).

This clonotype was counted ten times or more. V and J are TRBV7-2 and TRBJ2-7; no firm D call. From germline, CDR1 is SGHTA and CDR2 FQGNSA. V was shortened by 0 bases and J by 2 bases, with 8 bases between the two germline ends. This CDR3 contains 14 residues. The CDR3: CASSLAGPTYEQYF. The CDR3 DNA reads as TGTGCCAGCAGCTTAGCCGGGCCAACCTACGAGCAGTACTTC.

This clonotype has at least ten counts. This chain connects TRBV14 to TRBJ1-6; the D gene is possibly TRBD1 (5 bases). The CDR3 has 17 residues. V was pared by 4 bases and J by 0 bases, with 13 bases between. CDR1 and CDR2 (germline): SGHDN, FVKESK. The CDR3: CASSLGLGSSYNSPLHF. The CDR3 nucleotides read TGTGCCAGCAGCCTGGGACTTGGGAGCTCCTATAATTCACCCCTCCACTTT.

This clonotype has ten or more counts. This sequence joins TRBV5-1 and TRBJ2-1; 8 nucleotides agree with TRBD1. CDR1 is SGHRS and CDR2 is YFSETQ in the germline V gene. The J segment lost 7 bases and the V segment lost 0 bases, leaving 6 bases of the junction unmatched. CDR3 size: 15 residues. The CDR3 DNA sequence: TGCGCCAGCAGCTTGGCGACAGGGGCAGTGAATGAGCAGTTCTTC. As protein: CASSLATGAVNEQFF. Full variable domain (rest looked up from reference TRBV5-1 and TRBJ2-1): KAGVTQTPRYLIKTRGQQVTLSCSPISGHRSVSWYQQTPGQGLQFLFEYFSETQRNKGNFPGRFSGRQFSNSRSEMNVSTLELGDSALYLCASSLATGAVNEQFFGPGTRLTVL.

This clonotype was counted ten times or more. The chain recombines TRBV7-9 with TRBJ2-3; no definite D call. V was cut by 1 base and J by 1 base, with 12 bases left in between. The CDR3 is 16 residues long. Germline values: CDR1 SEHNR, CDR2 FQNEAQ (reference sequence). CDR3 region: CASSLGLDLGTDTQYF. The CDR3, as DNA: TGTGCCAGCAGCTTAGGTCTGGACCTGGGCACAGATACGCAGTATTTT.

This clonotype was counted at least ten times. The rearrangement uses TRBV20-1 and TRBJ1-5, with unresolved D. The CDR3 length is 14 residues. V was pared by 0 bases and J by 3 bases, with 9 bases between. CDR1 and CDR2 (germline): DFQATT, SNEGSKA (reference sequence). The CDR3 protein is CSARDRTPNQPQHF. CDR3 sequence (DNA): TGCAGTGCTAGAGATCGTACCCCCAATCAGCCCCAGCATTTT.

This clonotype was counted ten times or more. The V gene is TRBV7-8, the J gene TRBJ2-7; D remains ambiguous. CDR3 length: 12 amino acids. V lost 5 bases to trimming and J lost 7 bases, with 12 bases between them. The germline V gene has CDR1 SGHVS and CDR2 FQNEAQ. This chain's CDR3 is CASSPKTPEQYF. The CDR3, as DNA: TGTGCCAGCAGCCCCAAGACCCCAGAGCAGTACTTC.

The genes are TRBV7-3 and TRBJ2-1, with D perhaps TRBD2 (6 bases). Between the trimmed V and J ends, which lost 5 bases and 10 bases, there was a span of 12 bases. Germline CDR1 and CDR2: SGHTA and FQGTGA. The CDR3 has 12 amino acids. CDR3: CASSETGVEQFF. The CDR3 DNA follows: TGTGCCAGCAGCGAGACGGGAGTGGAGCAGTTCTTC.

This clonotype was counted at least ten times. V gene TRBV7-2 combines with J gene TRBJ1-4; a weak D match, TRBD1 (6 bases). Germline loops: CDR1 SGHTA, CDR2 FQGNSA. Deletions cut 7 bases from V and 8 bases from J, with 17 bases between. The CDR3 consists of 14 residues. CDR3 bases: TGTGCCAGCAAGCCACAGGGATCGGGAGAAAAACTGTTTTTT. This translates into CASKPQGSGEKLFF.

This clonotype was seen more than once but under ten times. The chain employs TRBV30 and TRBJ2-3; 9 bases align to TRBD2. Germline V gene sequence: CDR1 GTSNPN, CDR2 SVGIG (reference sequence). The CDR3 extends over 14 amino acids. V was pared by 4 bases and J by 6 bases, with 8 bases of the junction left unmatched. The CDR3 coding sequence is TGTGCCTGGACTAGCGGGGCTAGGAGGGATACGCAGTATTTT. Translated, it gives CAWTSGARRDTQYF. The full variable domain, in which reference TRBV30 and TRBJ2-3 provide the parts outside the CDR3, is SQTIHQWPATLVQPVGSPLSLECTVEGTSNPNLYWYRQAAGRGLQLLFYSVGIGQISSEVPQNLSASRPQDRQFILSSKKLLLSDSGFYLCAWTSGARRDTQYFGPGTRLTVL.

The sample holds many counts of this clonotype. The chain joins TRBV6-4 to TRBJ1-1; no definite D call. Trimming pared 4 bases from V and 2 bases from J, leaving 8 bases between. This CDR3 is built from 13 residues. Looked up from germline, CDR1 is MRHNA and CDR2 is SNTAGT. CDR3 in DNA: TGTGCCAGCAGTGTAGAGGGAAACACTGAAGCTTTCTTT. Translation gives CASSVEGNTEAFF.

In its sample, this clonotype was seen a few times. The gene calls are TRBV15 and TRBJ2-1, with D tentatively TRBD1 (6 bases). V lost 1 base, J lost 1 base, and 14 bases lay in between. CDR3 size: 17 residues. Germline V lookup: CDR1 LNHNV, CDR2 YYDKDF (reference sequence). The CDR3 coding sequence is TGTGCCACCAGCAGAGTCTATATAGGGGGATCCTACAATGAGCAGTTCTTC. Its translation is CATSRVYIGGSYNEQFF.

This clonotype was recorded many times. This sequence joins TRBV10-3 and TRBJ1-6, with D maybe TRBD1 (5 bases). In germline, CDR1 is ENHRY, CDR2 SYGVKD. V lost 3 bases and J lost 9, with 15 bases in between. The CDR3 length is 15 residues. Written as DNA, the CDR3 is TGTGCCATCAGTGAAGGTTCGGGGGAAGGTTCACCCCTCCACTTT. As protein: CAISEGSGEGSPLHF.

Many counts were recorded for this clonotype. This rearrangement joins TRBV5-6 to TRBJ2-1; a possible D gene is TRBD2 (7 bases). Germline lookup yields CDR1 SGHDT and CDR2 YYEEEE. The CDR3 loop spans 16 amino acids. V shed 0 bases and J shed 6 bases, with 16 bases lying between them. As DNA, the CDR3 is TGTGCCAGCAGCTTGGTGGCGGGGGCGGTGTCCAATGAGCAGTTCTTC. Translated, it gives CASSLVAGAVSNEQFF.

This clonotype appeared many times. The chain carries TRBV6-5 and TRBJ1-4; 7 nucleotides agree with TRBD1. Germline V gene lookup returns CDR1 MNHEY and CDR2 SVGAGI. The CDR3 is 14 residues long. Trimming took 6 bases from V and 4 from J; bases not matched to a gene: 5. CDR3 nucleotide sequence: TGTGCCAGCAGGGTGGACAGGTTTAATGAAAAACTGTTTTTT. Its translation: CASRVDRFNEKLFF.

This clonotype was seen at least ten times. The chain joins TRBV7-2 to TRBJ2-1; D gene unclear. Germline-derived CDR1 and CDR2 are SGHTA and FQGNSA. The CDR3 spans 17 residues. Trimming took off 5 bases at V and 1 base at J, with 18 bases between the two ends. CDR3 sequence reads: CASSPTPVAGSYNEQFF. The CDR3 bases are TGTGCCAGCAGCCCTACCCCCGTCGCTGGTTCCTACAATGAGCAGTTCTTC.

The J gene is TRBJ2-1, the V gene TRBV20-1; D is unclear. Germline CDR1 reads DFQATT; CDR2 reads SNEGSKA (reference sequence). The CDR3 consists of 11 residues. V shed 8 bases and J shed 5 bases, with 10 bases lying between them. As DNA, the CDR3 is TGCAGTTTAGCCTCGGACAATGAGCAGTTCTTC. Protein: CSLASDNEQFF.

This clonotype has ten or more counts. The chain has TRBV20-1 and TRBJ2-3; 12 nucleotides align to TRBD2. Germline V gene sequence: CDR1 DFQATT, CDR2 SNEGSKA (reference sequence). Unmatched junction bases numbered 7, after V lost 1 base and J lost 5 bases. The CDR3 has 16 residues. CDR3 nucleotides: TGCAGTGCTAGAGCCACTAGCGGGGGGAGGGTAGATACGCAGTATTTT. Translated, it gives CSARATSGGRVDTQYF.

This clonotype was detected once. This chain connects TRBV9 to TRBJ2-5; perhaps TRBD2 as D (7 bases). CDR1 and CDR2 from the germline V gene are SGDLS and YYNGEE. The CDR3 consists of 15 residues. V was shortened by 0 bases and J by 5 bases, with 14 bases between the two germline ends. The CDR3 reads CASSVAGGPTETQYF. DNA of the CDR3: TGTGCCAGCAGCGTAGCGGGGGGCCCAACCGAGACCCAGTACTTC.

This clonotype was seen at least ten times. This sequence joins TRBV5-1 and TRBJ2-7; D is perhaps TRBD1 (5 bases). The germline V and J ends were trimmed by 6 bases and 3 bases, with 16 bases remaining between them. This CDR3 contains 14 residues. The germline gives CDR1 SGHRS, CDR2 YFSETQ. CDR3 loop: CASTRTEGVYEQYF. The CDR3 nucleotides are TGCGCCAGCACCCGCACCGAAGGGGTCTACGAGCAGTACTTC.

This clonotype was detected many times. The chain employs TRBV5-1 and TRBJ2-1; D unresolved. The CDR3 is 14 residues long. Trimming cost V 3 bases and J 2 bases, with 9 bases left between them. Germline V gives CDR1 SGHRS, CDR2 YFSETQ. The CDR3 here is CASSSAATYNEQFF. The DNA of the CDR3 is TGCGCCAGCAGCTCGGCTGCAACCTACAATGAGCAGTTCTTC.

This clonotype came up many times. V is TRBV5-1 and J is TRBJ2-3; TRBD1 aligns across 9 bases. V dropped 4 bases and J dropped 0; count of bases not matched to a gene: 3. Germline lookup yields CDR1 SGHRS and CDR2 YFSETQ. This CDR3 has 15 residues. This CDR3 reads CASSTDRGSTDTQYF. CDR3 DNA: TGCGCCAGCAGCACGGACAGGGGCAGCACAGATACGCAGTATTTT.

This clonotype was observed at least ten times. The genes are TRBV20-1 and TRBJ1-1; 8 bases line up with TRBD1. CDR3 length: 14 residues. Losses at the gene ends were 2 bases for V and 5 bases for J; bases not matched to a gene: 7. From germline, CDR1 is DFQATT and CDR2 SNEGSKA (reference sequence). As DNA, the CDR3 is TGCAGTGCTAGAATGCAGGGGGCTCTGACTGAAGCTTTCTTT. It encodes CSARMQGALTEAFF.

This clonotype was recorded many times. The V gene is TRBV12-3 or TRBV12-4, the J gene TRBJ1-5; D gene unclear. Trimming removed 4 bases from V and 4 bases from J, with 8 bases in between. The CDR3 contains 13 residues. As DNA, the CDR3 is TGTGCCAGCAGTTCCCTGACAAATCAGCCCCAGCATTTT. Translating it yields CASSSLTNQPQHF.

This clonotype was seen many times. V is TRBV5-1 and J is TRBJ1-6; D might be TRBD1 (6 bases). This CDR3 contains 15 residues. Germline V lookup: CDR1 SGHRS, CDR2 YFSETQ. V was trimmed by 0 bases and J by 4 bases, leaving 8 bases between them. The chain's CDR3 is CASSLEQGYNSPLHF. The CDR3 coding sequence is TGCGCCAGCAGCTTGGAACAGGGATATAATTCACCCCTCCACTTT.

This clonotype was counted ten times or more. This chain links TRBV12-3 or TRBV12-4 with TRBJ2-1; 9 bases line up with TRBD2. The trim removed 5 bases at V and 2 bases at J, leaving 10 bases unmatched. The CDR3 is 17 amino acids. The CDR3 spells CASSPPLGGGAYNEQFF. CDR3 nucleotides: TGTGCCAGCAGTCCCCCTCTTGGCGGGGGGGCCTACAATGAGCAGTTCTTC.

This clonotype was counted ten times or more. Written as DNA, the CDR3 is TGCAGTGCGCCCGGGACAGATAACCACCGGGAGCTGTTTTTT. It is translated as CSAPGTDNHRELFF. The J gene is TRBJ2-2, the V gene TRBV20-1; 7 positions match TRBD1. Per the germline V gene, CDR1 is DFQATT and CDR2 is SNEGSKA (reference sequence). The CDR3 runs 14 residues. With V trimmed by 6 bases and J by 9 bases, 13 bases remained unmatched.

This clonotype was seen at least ten times. The rearrangement joins TRBV6-6 to TRBJ2-7; a weak D match, TRBD2 (7 bases). The ends were cut back, 0 bases at V and 3 bases at J, with 9 bases in the middle. The germline V gene encodes CDR1 MNHNY and CDR2 SVGAGI (reference sequence). The CDR3 has 14 amino acids. CDR3 in DNA: TGTGCCAGCAGTTACTCGAGGGGGGGCTACGAGCAGTACTTC. Its translation is CASSYSRGGYEQYF.

This clonotype was seen ten or more times. J is TRBJ2-1 and V is TRBV20-1; 10 positions match TRBD2. CDR3 length equals 16 residues. Trimming removed 3 bases from V and 7 bases from J; junction bases left unmatched: 12. Per germline, CDR1 DFQATT and CDR2 SNEGSKA (reference sequence). CDR3 nucleotide sequence: TGCAGTGCTAGTAGGTCCAGCGGGGGGGTGTTAAATGAGCAGTTCTTC. Translating gives CSASRSSGGVLNEQFF.

This clonotype has a handful of counts. The chain combines TRBV2 with TRBJ1-5, with TRBD1 matching 7 bases. J lost 3 bases, V lost 6 bases, and 14 bases had no gene match. From germline, CDR1 is SNHLY and CDR2 FYNNEI. The CDR3 runs to 17 residues. CDR3 region: CASSKQTGTVNNQPQHF. DNA for the CDR3: TGTGCCAGCAGCAAACAAACCGGGACAGTAAACAATCAGCCCCAGCATTTT. Filled out from reference TRBV2 and TRBJ1-5, the complete variable domain reads EPEVTQTPSHQVTQMGQEVILRCVPISNHLYFYWYRQILGQKVEFLVSFYNNEISEKSEIFDDQFSVERPDGSNFTLKIRSTKLEDSAMYFCASSKQTGTVNNQPQHFGDGTRLSIL.

In its sample, this clonotype was seen many times. The gene calls are TRBV5-1 and TRBJ1-4; D is unclear. This CDR3 is built from 15 residues. Trimming removed 0 bases at V and 7 bases at J, with 13 bases between. Germline loops: CDR1 SGHRS, CDR2 YFSETQ. The CDR3 nucleotides are TGCGCCAGCAGCTTGGCCGGCGGCTCGTTTGAAAAACTGTTTTTT. Protein product: CASSLAGGSFEKLFF.